Each of the 15 T cell receptor beta chains below was sequenced from the same sample in a study of T cells in women clearing cervical HPV infection. The assay was immunoSEQ multiplex PCR, and TCRdb's table has in-frame clones only and misses some. The sample has tens of thousands of clones, and its top ten clones hold roughly 7.2%. Material: blood buffy coat. These receptors were taken from a woman aged 18 to 75 with a cervical HPV16 infection that either progressed to CIN3+ or cleared (not recorded which).

Points on this clone: Coverage ceases 3 residues before the CDR3 finishes, and the germline J gene fills in the end. The rearrangement joins TRBV2 to TRBJ2-7; possibly TRBD1 for D (5 bases). V was trimmed by 6 bases and J by 3 bases, leaving 12 bases between them. This CDR3 region has 13 residues. CDR1 is SNHLY and CDR2 is FYNNEI in the germline V gene. CDR3 bases read: TGTGCCAGCAGCGCACAGGTAAACTACGAG. Its translation is CASSAQVNYE. The CDR3, in full, reads CASSAQVNYEQYF.

Remarks on this clone: The CDR3 end falls 3 residues outside the read, so it is completed with the germline J gene. The chain combines TRBV19 with TRBJ2-2, with D possibly matching TRBD1 (5 bases). V shed 4 bases and J shed 0 bases, with 12 bases lying between them. There are 16 residues in the CDR3. CDR1 and CDR2 from the germline V gene are LNHDA and SQIVND (reference sequence). CDR3 DNA (partial): TGTGCCAGTAGTAAAGGGGCCACCGCGAACACCGGGGAG. Translating gives CASSKGATANTGE. The entire CDR3 protein is CASSKGATANTGELFF.

As regards this clone: The sequence runs out 3 residues before the end of the CDR3; the remainder is reconstructed from the germline J gene. This sequence joins TRBV6-2 or TRBV6-3 and TRBJ1-2; maybe TRBD1 (5 bases). From germline, CDR1 is MNHEY and CDR2 SVGEGT. CDR3 size: 13 residues. The CDR3 DNA, read in part, is TGTGCCAGCATGGACGAGGGGCGGAGGGGC. Translation gives CASMDEGRRG. The whole CDR3 reads CASMDEGRRGYTF.

About this clone: The observed sequence ends 3 residues before the CDR3 terminus, with the missing tail filled in from the germline J gene. The genes are TRBV11-2 and TRBJ2-3; tentative D call: TRBD1 (6 bases). The CDR3 length is 15 residues. The V gene lost 5 bases and the J gene lost 0 bases, with 12 bases spanning the gap. The germline V gene has CDR1 SGHAT and CDR2 FQNNGV. CDR3 amino acids: CASSNRGGSTDTQYF. The sequenced part of the CDR3 DNA is TGTGCCAGCAGCAATCGAGGGGGTAGCACAGATACG. The full variable domain, its missing parts supplied by reference TRBV11-2 and TRBJ2-3, is EAGVAQSPRYKIIEKRQSVAFWCNPISGHATLYWYQQILGQGPKLLIQFQNNGVVDDSQLPKDRFSAERLKGVDSTLKIQPAKLEDSAVYLCASSNRGGSTDTQYFGPGTRLTVL.

CDR3 DNA (partial): TGCAGTGCTAGTAAAGACGGGGGGTACAATGAG. Translated: CSASKDGGYNE. The CDR3 reads in full as CSASKDGGYNEQFF. V and J are TRBV20-1 and TRBJ2-1, with TRBD2 identical over 7 bases. The read terminates 3 residues ahead of where the CDR3 ends, so the germline J gene completes it. The CDR3 contains 14 residues. The J segment lost 4 bases and the V segment lost 3 bases, leaving 6 bases of the junction unmatched. The V gene's germline CDR1 is DFQATT and CDR2 SNEGSKA (reference sequence).

To note about this clone: The read falls 3 residues short of the CDR3 end, and the missing part is taken from the germline J gene. This chain connects TRBV30 to TRBJ2-5; D is uncertain. This CDR3 has 11 amino acids. Germline loops: CDR1 GTSNPN, CDR2 SVGIG (reference sequence). Trimming shortened V by 1 base and J by 5 bases, and 5 bases separated the two germline ends. The CDR3 sequence: CAWSAVETQYF. Incomplete CDR3 DNA: TGTGCCTGGAGTGCGGTGGAGACC.

Notes on this clone: The read ends 3 residues shy of where the CDR3 ends; the end is completed using the germline J gene. The genes are TRBV19 and TRBJ2-7; no clear D gene. The CDR3 extends over 13 amino acids. V lost 3 bases to trimming and J lost 1 base, with 7 bases between them. The germline gives CDR1 LNHDA, CDR2 SQIVND (reference sequence). The CDR3 protein is CASSITGSYEQYF. The DNA read from the CDR3 is TGTGCCAGTAGTATTACCGGTTCCTACGAG.

As concerns this clone: The read terminates 3 residues ahead of where the CDR3 ends, so the germline J gene completes it. This chain uses TRBV7-9 with TRBJ2-5; maybe TRBD1 (5 bases). Germline CDR1 is SEHNR and CDR2 is FQNEAQ (reference sequence). V lost 2 bases to trimming and J lost 3 bases, with 10 bases between them. There are 14 residues in the CDR3. Partial CDR3 DNA: TGTGCCAGCAGCTTAATGTTCAGGGAAGAGACC. Translation: CASSLMFREET. The CDR3 in full is CASSLMFREETQYF.

On this clone itself: The read finishes 3 residues shy of the CDR3 end, and the germline J gene is used to complete it. The rearrangement links TRBV11-2 to TRBJ2-2; D perhaps matches TRBD1 (5 bases). There are 15 residues in the CDR3. Germline loops: CDR1 SGHAT, CDR2 FQNNGV. The ends were cut back, 0 bases at V and 5 bases at J, with 10 bases in the middle. CDR3: CASSLEPGWTGELFF. CDR3 DNA (partial): TGTGCCAGCAGCTTAGAGCCAGGGTGGACCGGGGAG.

The CDR3 DNA, read in part, is TGTGCCAGCAGGGCAGGGGAGGGAACCGGGGAG. Translated: CASRAGEGTGE. The whole CDR3 protein is CASRAGEGTGELFF. This rearrangement joins TRBV2 to TRBJ2-2, with D maybe TRBD2 (7 bases). The read ends 3 residues early relative to the CDR3; the germline J gene fills the gap. The germline gives CDR1 SNHLY, CDR2 FYNNEI. Trimming shortened V by 6 bases and J by 5 bases, and 13 bases separated the two germline ends. This CDR3 has 14 amino acids.

Concerning this clone: Its ends do not fully match the called genes, so a read error is possible. The observed sequence ends 3 residues before the CDR3 terminus, with the missing tail filled in from the germline J gene. Other DNA sequences in this specimen translate into the identical CDR3. The chain links TRBV7-9 to TRBJ1-1, with D possibly being TRBD1 (5 bases). The CDR3 is 14 residues long. In germline, CDR1 is SEHNR, CDR2 FQNEAQ (reference sequence). Partial CDR3 DNA: TGTGCCAGCAGCTTACTCGGGGGAAACACGGAA. This translates into CASSLLGGNTE. The CDR3 as a whole reads CASSLLGGNTEAFF.

The chain's CDR3 is CASSIPPGSAGRNDYTF. Partial CDR3 DNA: TGTGCCAGTAGTATTCCCCCGGGCAGTGCGGGTCGCAATGAC. The rearrangement links TRBV19 to TRBJ1-2; no clear D. The CDR3 end is not reached by the read, which stops 3 residues before it; the germline J gene fills it in. Germline CDR1 LNHDA, CDR2 SQIVND (reference sequence). The CDR3 extends over 17 amino acids.

On this clone: The sequenced fragment ends 3 residues before the CDR3 boundary, so the rest is inferred from the germline J gene. This chain links TRBV19 with TRBJ2-3; TRBD1 is a possible D gene (6 bases). Looked up from germline, CDR1 is LNHDA and CDR2 is SQIVND (reference sequence). The CDR3 spans 14 residues. CDR3 DNA (partial): TGTGCCAGTAGTACCTACAGGGACAATCAGCCG. It yields the protein CASSTYRDNQP. The whole CDR3 reads CASSTYRDNQPQYF.

As concerns this clone: The read falls 3 residues short of the CDR3 end, and the missing part is taken from the germline J gene. The J gene is TRBJ2-7, the V gene TRBV5-5, with 9 bases identical to TRBD1. V lost 0 bases to trimming and J lost 4 bases; unmatched junction nucleotides: 5. Per germline, CDR1 SGHKS and CDR2 YYEKEE (reference sequence). This CDR3 has 15 residues. The CDR3 spells CASSLGGQGGYEQYF. The sequenced part of the CDR3 DNA is TGTGCCAGCAGCTTGGGGGGACAGGGAGGATACGAG. Together with reference TRBV5-5 and TRBJ2-7, the CDR3 gives the full variable domain: DAGVTQSPTHLIKTRGQQVTLRCSPISGHKSVSWYQQVLGQGPQFIFQYYEKEERGRGNFPDRFSARQFPNYSSELNVNALLLGDSALYLCASSLGGQGGYEQYFGPGTRLTVT.

About this clone: The read gets to within 3 residues of the CDR3 end, and the germline J gene fills in the rest. The chain carries TRBV20-1 and TRBJ2-1, with D possibly TRBD2 on 6 matching bases. The germline V and J ends were trimmed by 0 bases and 9 bases, with 18 bases remaining between them. The CDR3 extends over 15 amino acids. CDR1 is DFQATT, CDR2 SNEGSKA, per germline (reference sequence). The CDR3 reads CSAREEVFGGGEQFF. The sequenced part of the CDR3 DNA is TGCAGTGCTAGAGAAGAGGTATTCGGGGGAGGTGAG.